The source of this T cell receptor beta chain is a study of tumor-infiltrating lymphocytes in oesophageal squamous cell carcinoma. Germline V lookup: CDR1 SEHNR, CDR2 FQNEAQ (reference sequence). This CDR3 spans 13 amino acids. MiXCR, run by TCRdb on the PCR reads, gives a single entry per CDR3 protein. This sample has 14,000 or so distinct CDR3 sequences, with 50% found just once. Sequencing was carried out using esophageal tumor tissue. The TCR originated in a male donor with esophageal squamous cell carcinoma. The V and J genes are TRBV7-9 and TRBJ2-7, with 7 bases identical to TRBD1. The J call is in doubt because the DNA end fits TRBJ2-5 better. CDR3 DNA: TGTGCCAGTAGACCCTCAGGGGGAGAGACCCAGTACTTC. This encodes CASRPSGGETQYF.